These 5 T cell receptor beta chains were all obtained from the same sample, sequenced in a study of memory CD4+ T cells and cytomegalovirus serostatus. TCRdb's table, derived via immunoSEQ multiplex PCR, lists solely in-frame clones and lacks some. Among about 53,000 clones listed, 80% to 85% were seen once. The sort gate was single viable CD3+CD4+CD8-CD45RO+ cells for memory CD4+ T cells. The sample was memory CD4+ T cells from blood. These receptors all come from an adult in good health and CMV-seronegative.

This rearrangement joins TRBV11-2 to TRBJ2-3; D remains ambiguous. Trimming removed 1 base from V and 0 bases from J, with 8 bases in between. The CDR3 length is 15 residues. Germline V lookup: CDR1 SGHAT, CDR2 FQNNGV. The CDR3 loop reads CASSLGRRSTDTQYF. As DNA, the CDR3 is TGTGCCAGCAGCTTAGGCAGACGTAGCACAGATACGCAGTATTTT.

The CDR3 DNA reads as TGTGCCAGCAGCCAAACCGGGACAGGGAAGGGGACTGAAGCTTTCTTT. Protein: CASSQTGTGKGTEAFF. This chain joins TRBV14 and TRBJ1-1, with 9 bases lining up with TRBD1. V was pared by 2 bases and J by 5 bases, with 9 bases of the junction left unmatched. Per germline, CDR1 SGHDN and CDR2 FVKESK. The CDR3 consists of 16 residues.

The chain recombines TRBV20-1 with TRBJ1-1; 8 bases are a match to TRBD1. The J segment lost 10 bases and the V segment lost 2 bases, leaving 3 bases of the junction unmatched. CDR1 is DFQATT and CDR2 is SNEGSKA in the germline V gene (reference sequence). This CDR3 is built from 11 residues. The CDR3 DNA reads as TGCAGTGCTAGATCCACAGGGGGAGCTTTCTTT. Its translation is CSARSTGGAFF.

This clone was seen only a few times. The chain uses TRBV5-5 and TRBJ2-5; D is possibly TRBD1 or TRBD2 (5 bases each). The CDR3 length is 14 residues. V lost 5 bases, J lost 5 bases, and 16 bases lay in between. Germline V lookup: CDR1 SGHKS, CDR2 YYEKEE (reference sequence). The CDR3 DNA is TGTGCCAGCAGACCCGGGACGGGTGAGGAGACCCAGTACTTC. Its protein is CASRPGTGEETQYF.

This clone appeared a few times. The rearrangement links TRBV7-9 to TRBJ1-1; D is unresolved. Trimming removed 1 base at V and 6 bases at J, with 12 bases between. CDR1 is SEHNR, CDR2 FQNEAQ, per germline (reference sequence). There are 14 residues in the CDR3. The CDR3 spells CASSLVALSPEAFF. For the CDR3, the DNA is TGTGCCAGCAGCTTAGTAGCCCTCAGTCCTGAAGCTTTCTTT.